These T cell receptor beta chains were read from a single sample in a study of cytomegalovirus exposure and HLA in healthy donors. The protocol was immunoSEQ multiplex PCR, while the TCRdb copy is restricted to in-frame clones and leaves out a portion. The sample has 100,000 to 150,000 clones, over 65% seen once. Sequenced: PBMCs. The receptors derive from a man younger than 45 in good health and CMV-seropositive. Each CDR3 is given with its conserved first and last residue. D genes are given only for firm matches. The size entry is marked missing in some rows and otherwise reads once, few, many or a size class.

j_call d_call v_call clone_size cdr3_nt cdr3_aa
TRBJ1-3 TRBD1 TRBV9 - TGTGCCAGCAGCTCCCGGACAGGAACTGGAAACACCATATATTTT CASSSRTGTGNTIYF
TRBJ2-7 TRBD1 TRBV19 - TGTGCCAGTAGTGGCCGGACAACTGGGACAGGGGGCTACGAGCAGTACTTC CASSGRTTGTGGYEQYF
TRBJ2-7 - TRBV11-3 - TGTGCCAGCAGCCAAAACGGGGACGAGCAGTACTTC CASSQNGDEQYF
TRBJ2-5 - TRBV19 - TGTGCCAGTTCTTCAAGCGGGGAGACCCAGTACTTC CASSSSGETQYF
TRBJ1-2 - TRBV2 - TGTGCCAGCAGTGAAGCGGATCAGGGTTCCGCGGCAGTCGATGGCTACACCTTC CASSEADQGSAAVDGYTF
TRBJ1-1 - TRBV18 - TGTGCCAGCTCACCATCGGTGAACACTGAAGCTTTCTTT CASSPSVNTEAFF
TRBJ2-1 TRBD2 TRBV5-6 - TGTGCCAGCAGCTTGTCCTGGGGGCGGGAGGGCGACAATGAGCAGTTCTTC CASSLSWGREGDNEQFF
TRBJ2-7 - TRBV19 - TGTGCCACCCAAGTCCCAGGAAGCTACGAGCAGTACTTC CATQVPGSYEQYF
TRBJ2-7 - TRBV27 once TGTGCCAGCAGTTTATCTAGCGGCGGGTACTACGAGCAGTACTTC CASSLSSGGYYEQYF
TRBJ1-1 - TRBV5-1 - TGCGCCAGCAGCATACTGGGACACGATAACACTGAAGCTTTCTTT CASSILGHDNTEAFF
TRBJ1-1 - TRBV18 once TGTGCCAGCTCACCCGACAGTTTCACTGAAGCTTTCTTT CASSPDSFTEAFF
TRBJ2-6 - TRBV19 - TGTGCCAGTAGCCCTAACTCTGGGGCCAACGTCCTGACTTTC CASSPNSGANVLTF
TRBJ1-2 - TRBV7-6 - TGTGCCAGCAGCTTAGGCGACGGGGAAAACTATGGCTACACCTTC CASSLGDGENYGYTF
TRBJ1-2 - TRBV9 - TGTGCCAGCAGCACAAGGACACGCTACACCTTC CASSTRTRYTF
TRBJ2-2 TRBD1 TRBV7-3 - TGTGCCAGCAGCTTAGGGACAGCGAACACCGGGGAGCTGTTTTTT CASSLGTANTGELFF
TRBJ1-4 TRBD1 TRBV27 once TGTGCCAGCAGTCTAACCGGGACAGGGGTGGAAAAACTGTTTTTT CASSLTGTGVEKLFF
TRBJ1-4 - TRBV12-1 - TGTGCCAGCAGCCCAACTCCCCGACAGGCCTTAGGGGCTAATGAAAAACTGTTTTTT CASSPTPRQALGANEKLFF
TRBJ2-2 TRBD2 TRBV6-5 - TGTGCCAGCAGCGCTAGCGGGAGATGGACCGGGGAGCTGTTTTTT CASSASGRWTGELFF
TRBJ1-2 - TRBV9 once TGTGCCAGCAGCGTAGATGATGGCAGCTATGGCTACACCTTC CASSVDDGSYGYTF
TRBJ2-5 TRBD1 TRBV4-3 once TGCGCCAGCAGCCAAGATTTCCGGACAGGACAGACCCAGTACTTC CASSQDFRTGQTQYF
TRBJ2-7 - TRBV30 - TGTGCCTGGAGCGGGGGGGACAGGGTCTTTTCTCGGGTCGACGAGCAGTACTTC CAWSGGDRVFSRVDEQYF
TRBJ2-7 - TRBV14 - TGTGCCAGCAGCCAGAGGTTGGCATCCGAGCAGTACTTC CASSQRLASEQYF
TRBJ2-1 - TRBV10-1 - TGCGCCAGCAGTGAGAGGCGGGACGGGGATGAGCAGTTCTTC CASSERRDGDEQFF
TRBJ2-3 - TRBV5-1 - TGCGCCAGCAGCTCGGGGGCCTCCCGGGAGGCAGATACGCAGTATTTT CASSSGASREADTQYF
TRBJ2-7 TRBD2 TRBV6-5 - TGTGCCAGCAGCGCTAGCGGGACCGAGCAGTACTTC CASSASGTEQYF
TRBJ2-1 TRBD1 TRBV5-1 - TGCGCCAGCTATGGGACAGGGTTCTACAATGAGCAGTTCTTC CASYGTGFYNEQFF
TRBJ2-1 TRBD2 TRBV5-6 - TGTGCCAGCAGCTTGGGGTGGCTAGCGGGAGGGGGTTACAATGAGCAGTTCTTC CASSLGWLAGGGYNEQFF
TRBJ2-2 TRBD2 TRBV6-4 medium-sized TGTGCCAGCAGTTTAGCGGGAGATAACACCGGGGAGCTGTTTTTT CASSLAGDNTGELFF
TRBJ2-2 TRBD1 TRBV28 - TGTGCCAGCAGCCTGGACAGGGGGCCGAACACCGGGGAGCTGTTTTTT CASSLDRGPNTGELFF
TRBJ1-1 TRBD1 TRBV11-2 - TGTGCCAGCAGCACGAGGGTTGGGACAGGGCGGACTGAAGCTTTCTTT CASSTRVGTGRTEAFF
TRBJ2-5 TRBD1 TRBV27 - TGTGCCAGTGGTCTCAGGGGGTTCGGGGAGACCCAGTACTTC CASGLRGFGETQYF
TRBJ2-1 - TRBV30 - TGTGCCTGGACCATCCCTGGGAGACCCTACAATGAGCAGTTCTTC CAWTIPGRPYNEQFF
TRBJ2-1 - TRBV4-2 - TGTGCCAGCAGCTCCACTAGGGAGACCTCCTCTCAGTTCTTC CASSSTRETSSQFF
TRBJ2-5 - TRBV6-1 - TGTGCCAGCAGCCGGGAGCCTCAAGAGACCCAGTACTTC CASSREPQETQYF
TRBJ2-6 - TRBV11-3 - TGTGCCAGTTCTACAGGGCTTGGCTCTGGGGCCAACGTCCTGACTTTC CASSTGLGSGANVLTF
TRBJ1-1 - TRBV9 - TGTGCCAGCAGCGTAGGAGGAGGGTCAGAAGCTTTCTTT CASSVGGGSEAFF
TRBJ2-1 TRBD1 TRBV29-1 - TGCAGCGTACCGGACAGGGGACCCAATGAGCAGTTCTTC CSVPDRGPNEQFF
TRBJ2-7 - TRBV27 - TGTGCCAGCAGTTTAGGGGGCCCCTACGAGCAGTACTTC CASSLGGPYEQYF
TRBJ2-1 TRBD1 TRBV15 - TGTGCCACCAGCAGAGATCCGGGACAGGAAAACTACAATGAGCAGTTCTTC CATSRDPGQENYNEQFF
TRBJ2-1 - TRBV4-2 - TGTGCCAGCAGCCAACTCCGGGACAAGGGGGTCTCCTACAATGAGCAGTTCTTC CASSQLRDKGVSYNEQFF
TRBJ2-1 TRBD2 TRBV19 once TGTGCCAGTAGTATAGGGGGGACTAGCGGATTGAATGAGCAGTTCTTC CASSIGGTSGLNEQFF
TRBJ2-7 TRBD2 TRBV7-2 - TGTGCCAGCAGCTTAGGCAGGGAGGGCGAGCAGTACTTC CASSLGREGEQYF
TRBJ2-1 TRBD2 TRBV5-1 - TGCGCCAGCAGCTTGGCAGGGACTAGCTACAATGAGCAGTTCTTC CASSLAGTSYNEQFF